The next 14 T cell receptor beta chains were all read from a single sample in a study of T cell responses to AZD1222 COVID-19 vaccine. The table came from immunoSEQ multiplex PCR; TCRdb's copy has only in-frame clones and leaves some out. The sample has roughly 120,000 clones; 85% to 95% are singletons. The sequenced sample was peripheral blood, obtained on day 0 of AZD1222 vaccination. The source of these receptors is an adult in good health.

This clone was seen a single time. Other DNA sequences from this sample encode an identical CDR3 as well. The genes are TRBV4-2 and TRBJ1-5, with D uncertain. The CDR3 has 12 amino acids. Germline values: CDR1 LGHNA, CDR2 YNFKEQ. With 1 base removed from V and 7 bases from J, the gap between germline ends came to 5 bases. Written as DNA, the CDR3 is TGTGCCAGCAGCCAAGGGAGCCAGCCCCAGCATTTT. Its translation: CASSQGSQPQHF.

V is TRBV21-1 and J is TRBJ2-1; the table's TRBD2 call for D was not verified on the DNA. TRBV21-1 is deemed a pseudogene. This CDR3 comprises 14 residues. The CDR3 is CASSTPPGLYEQFF. CDR3 DNA: TGTGCCAGCAGCACCCCGCCGGGTCTCTATGAGCAGTTCTTC.

The sample holds one count of this clone. CDR3 DNA sequence: TGTGCCAGCAGCTGGGGTGCGGGAGTGGGTGAGACCCAGTACTTC. Translation gives CASSWGAGVGETQYF. V usage is TRBV7-9 and J usage is TRBJ2-5, with TRBD2 matching 7 bases. This CDR3 has 15 amino acids. Germline V lookup: CDR1 SEHNR, CDR2 FQNEAQ (reference sequence). Losses at the gene ends were 4 bases for V and 5 bases for J; bases not matched to a gene: 10.

V usage is TRBV5-1 and J usage is TRBJ2-5; TRBD1 agrees at 7 bases. Germline loops: CDR1 SGHRS, CDR2 YFSETQ. V shed 0 bases and J 4 bases; nucleotides not matched to a gene: 9. The CDR3 loop spans 16 amino acids. The CDR3 region has the DNA TGCGCCAGCAGCTTGGCCCACAGGGGCGCGGGAGAGACCCAGTACTTC. This translates into CASSLAHRGAGETQYF.

The chain has TRBV5-6 and TRBJ1-2; D is unclear. Germline V lookup: CDR1 SGHDT, CDR2 YYEEEE. Trimming pared 2 bases from V and 8 bases from J, leaving 10 bases between. This CDR3 spans 12 amino acids. The CDR3 coding sequence is TGTGCCAGCAGCTTCCGGCGTGGGGGCTACACCTTC. It yields the protein CASSFRRGGYTF.

V and J are TRBV3-1 (or the pseudogene TRBV3-2) and TRBJ1-2, with D unresolved. V was shortened by 4 bases and J by 4 bases, with 16 bases between the two germline ends. There are 15 residues in the CDR3. CDR1 and CDR2 from the germline V gene are LGHDT and YNNKEL (reference sequence). CDR3 amino acids: CASSPGRIKSYGYTF. The DNA for the CDR3 is TGTGCCAGCAGCCCCGGGAGAATCAAGTCCTATGGCTACACCTTC.

V and J are TRBV21-1 and TRBJ1-6. TRBV21-1 is marked as a pseudogene. CDR3 length: 17 residues. The CDR3 DNA reads TGTGCCAGCAGCAAGCCCCCAGGTGGGGGGGTTGCTTCACCCCTCCACTTT. Translation: CASSKPPGGGVASPLHF.

The chain couples TRBV12-1 to TRBJ2-7. TRBV12-1 is a documented pseudogene. The CDR3 loop spans 11 amino acids. CDR3 in DNA: TGTGCCAGCAGCTTCTCCTACGAGCAGTACTTC. Residues: CASSFSYEQYF.

The chain uses TRBV10-3 and TRBJ2-7; 7 bases are a match to TRBD1. CDR1 and CDR2 (germline): ENHRY, SYGVKD. The CDR3 spans 15 residues. After removal of 3 bases from V and 7 bases from J, the junction contained 12 bases not matched to a gene. The CDR3 sequence is CAISDARDSPREQYF. CDR3 bases: TGTGCCATCAGTGATGCCCGGGACAGCCCTAGAGAGCAGTACTTC.

The chain uses TRBV5-4 and TRBJ1-2; maybe TRBD1 (6 bases). Germline V gene lookup returns CDR1 SGHNT and CDR2 YYREEE (reference sequence). The CDR3 extends over 11 amino acids. V lost 2 bases and J 11 bases, leaving 10 bases between the germline ends. Written as DNA, the CDR3 is TGTGCCAGCAGCTTTACAGGGTCGTACACCTTC. It translates to CASSFTGSYTF.

The J gene is TRBJ2-1, the V gene TRBV11-2, with TRBD2 matching over 7 bases. Germline V gene sequence: CDR1 SGHAT, CDR2 FQNNGV. V was clipped by 0 bases and J by 2 bases; unmatched bases: 4. This CDR3 has 16 residues. CDR3 DNA sequence: TGTGCCAGCAGCTTAGAGGGGACTACGACCTACAATGAGCAGTTCTTC. Translated: CASSLEGTTTYNEQFF.

This chain uses TRBV7-9 with TRBJ2-2; 7 bases line up with TRBD1. The CDR3 loop spans 15 amino acids. V lost 4 bases, J lost 7 bases, and 9 bases stayed unmatched. Germline CDR1 reads SEHNR; CDR2 reads FQNEAQ (reference sequence). The CDR3 DNA reads as TGTGCCAGCAGCTCCTTCAGGGGGTCGGGCGGGGAGCTGTTTTTT. Amino acid sequence: CASSSFRGSGGELFF.

The CDR3 sequence: CASPDRGGTGELFF. CDR3 in DNA: TGCGCCAGCCCGGACAGGGGAGGGACCGGGGAGCTGTTTTTT. The chain combines TRBV10-1 with TRBJ2-2, with 9 bases aligning to TRBD1. Per the germline V gene, CDR1 is WNHNN and CDR2 is SYGVQD (reference sequence). This CDR3 is 14 amino acids long. With 8 bases clipped from V and 5 bases from J, the junction kept 6 bases outside the gene matches.

The V gene is TRBV5-1, the J gene TRBJ1-2, with 8 bases identical to TRBD1. Losses at the gene ends were 5 bases for V and 7 bases for J; bases not matched to a gene: 7. Germline loops: CDR1 SGHRS, CDR2 YFSETQ. CDR3 length: 13 residues. CDR3: CASRIDRGGGYTF. The CDR3 DNA reads as TGCGCCAGCAGAATAGACAGGGGCGGTGGCTACACCTTC.